The next 27 T cell receptor beta chains were all read from a single sample in a study of shared clonotypes between healthy human individuals. Using immunoSEQ multiplex PCR, the repertoire was profiled, and TCRdb retains in-frame clones only, with some absent. In the table there are roughly 1,600,000 clones, approximately 98.5% of which are singletons. Sequencing was carried out using naive CD4+ T cells sorted from blood. Subset specified: CD45RA+ positively selected. The receptors here all came from a man younger than 45 in good health.

This sequence joins TRBV5-1 and TRBJ2-3; the match to TRBD1 covers 9 bases. The CDR3 extends over 17 amino acids. With V trimmed by 2 bases and J by 0 bases, 7 bases remained unmatched. CDR1 and CDR2 from the germline V gene are SGHRS and YFSETQ. The CDR3 bases are TGCGCCAGCAGCTTAGATCGGGACAGGGCTAGCACAGATACGCAGTATTTT. Translated: CASSLDRDRASTDTQYF.

The CDR3 bases are TGTGCCAGCTCATCCCTAACTAGCGCCTCCTACAATGAGCAGTTCTTC. Amino acids: CASSSLTSASYNEQFF. The chain joins TRBV18 to TRBJ2-1; 7 bases fit TRBD2. Trimming at V came to 5 bases and at J to 0 bases, leaving 7 bases not matched to a gene. Germline V gives CDR1 KGHSH, CDR2 LQKENI. The CDR3 is made up of 16 amino acids.

The chain recombines TRBV30 with TRBJ2-5; perhaps D is TRBD1 or TRBD2 (5 bases each). CDR1 GTSNPN and CDR2 SVGIG come from the germline V gene (reference sequence). Trimming pared 1 base from V and 4 bases from J, leaving 16 bases between. The length of the CDR3 is 15 residues. This CDR3 reads CAWSEWGTSGETQYF. For the CDR3, the DNA is TGTGCCTGGAGTGAGTGGGGGACCAGTGGAGAGACCCAGTACTTC.

To note about this clone: Other DNA sequences from this sample encode an identical CDR3 as well. The J gene is TRBJ2-5, the V gene TRBV5-1, with 10 bases that match TRBD1. The CDR3 sequence is 15 residues long. The trim removed 0 bases at V and 3 bases at J, leaving 2 bases unmatched. CDR1 and CDR2 (germline): SGHRS, YFSETQ. Here the CDR3 reads CASSLGGTGEETQYF. DNA for the CDR3: TGCGCCAGCAGCTTGGGTGGGACAGGGGAAGAGACCCAGTACTTC.

V is TRBV6-5 and J is TRBJ1-2, with D possibly matching TRBD1 (5 bases). The CDR3 is 12 amino acids. Germline V lookup: CDR1 MNHEY, CDR2 SVGAGI. V was clipped by 9 bases and J by 8 bases, with 16 bases between them. The CDR3: CASLTGGGGYTF. The CDR3 DNA is TGTGCCAGTCTTACAGGTGGCGGGGGCTACACCTTC.

This clone was found once. J is TRBJ1-2 and V is TRBV5-1; TRBD1 agrees at 9 bases. The trim removed 2 bases at V and 8 bases at J, leaving 10 bases unmatched. The germline V gene has CDR1 SGHRS and CDR2 YFSETQ. The CDR3 runs 15 residues. CDR3 sequence: CASSFQKDRGGGYTF. CDR3 coding DNA: TGCGCCAGCAGCTTCCAAAAGGACAGGGGAGGAGGCTACACCTTC.

This clone was seen only once. The V and J genes are TRBV7-2 and TRBJ1-2; 8 bases match TRBD1. CDR1 is SGHTA and CDR2 is FQGNSA in the germline V gene. The CDR3 runs 15 residues. V was clipped by 1 base and J by 5 bases; unmatched bases: 6. CDR3 protein: CASSLGRGQVYGYTF. In nucleotides, the CDR3 is TGTGCCAGCAGCTTAGGACGGGGACAGGTATATGGCTACACCTTC.

This chain links TRBV6-1 with TRBJ2-7; possibly TRBD1 for D (6 bases). The CDR3 has 14 residues. V lost 6 bases and J lost 3, with 15 bases in between. The germline V gene encodes CDR1 MNHNS and CDR2 SASEGT. CDR3 in amino acids: CASRIQGRSYEQYF. For the CDR3, the DNA is TGTGCCAGCAGGATACAGGGTAGGAGCTACGAGCAGTACTTC.

V and J are TRBV18 and TRBJ2-5, with TRBD1 matching over 7 bases. In germline, CDR1 is KGHSH, CDR2 LQKENI. This CDR3 has 15 amino acids. V lost 3 bases to trimming and J lost 5 bases; unmatched junction nucleotides: 9. CDR3 amino acids: CASSPGRGSAETQYF. CDR3 nucleotides: TGTGCCAGCTCACCGGGCAGGGGGTCTGCGGAGACCCAGTACTTC.

The V gene is TRBV11-2, the J gene TRBJ2-2; no clear D. The germline CDR1 and CDR2 sequences are SGHAT and FQNNGV. The ends were cut back, 5 bases at V and 10 bases at J, with 20 bases in the middle. The CDR3 has 15 amino acids. CDR3 nucleotide sequence: TGTGCCAGCAGCCTTAGCATAAATTTTAACGAGGAGCTGTTTTTT. The encoded protein is CASSLSINFNEELFF.

This clone was found once. V and J are TRBV10-2 and TRBJ1-2; the D gene is possibly TRBD1 (6 bases). Germline-derived CDR1 and CDR2 are WSHSY and SAAADI. The CDR3 spans 14 residues. Trimming pared 0 bases from V and 4 bases from J, leaving 9 bases between. The CDR3 loop is CASSESKGVYGYTF. The CDR3 DNA is TGCGCCAGCAGTGAGTCAAAGGGGGTCTATGGCTACACCTTC.

This clone has only one observation. Other DNA sequences in this sample translate to the same CDR3. V and J are TRBV9 and TRBJ2-1; D remains unclear. Germline-derived CDR1 and CDR2 are SGDLS and YYNGEE. CDR3 length: 14 amino acids. The V end was cut by 0 bases, the J end by 4 bases, with 8 bases between. CDR3 loop: CASSVAPLYNEQFF. DNA of the CDR3: TGTGCCAGCAGCGTAGCTCCCTTATACAATGAGCAGTTCTTC.

The gene calls are TRBV5-8 and TRBJ1-1; D is unresolved. CDR1 and CDR2 from the germline V gene are SGHTS and YDEGEE. Trimming stripped 0 bases from V and 2 bases from J, with 11 bases between. The CDR3 length is 15 residues. This CDR3 is CASSLEGLTNTEAFF. The CDR3 DNA follows: TGTGCCAGCAGCTTGGAGGGTCTAACTAACACTGAAGCTTTCTTT.

This chain uses TRBV2 with TRBJ1-2; D ambiguous. Germline V gene sequence: CDR1 SNHLY, CDR2 FYNNEI. Trimming took 5 bases from V and 3 from J, leaving 13 bases between them. The CDR3 is 14 residues long. The CDR3 nucleotides read TGTGCCAGCAGTCTTGGCGGGCTAGACTATGGCTACACCTTC. It yields the protein CASSLGGLDYGYTF.

The chain links TRBV19 to TRBJ1-1; perhaps TRBD1 as D (5 bases). The germline V gene has CDR1 LNHDA and CDR2 SQIVND (reference sequence). This CDR3 has 15 residues. V was trimmed by 1 base and J by 2 bases, leaving 11 bases between them. Here the CDR3 reads CASSIAGTVNTEAFF. As DNA, the CDR3 is TGTGCCAGTAGTATAGCCGGGACGGTAAACACTGAAGCTTTCTTT.

The chain is built from TRBV5-5 and TRBJ2-5; perhaps TRBD1 as D (6 bases). Germline lookup yields CDR1 SGHKS and CDR2 YYEKEE (reference sequence). Deletions cut 2 bases from V and 1 base from J, with 9 bases between. This CDR3 has 14 amino acids. The CDR3 DNA reads as TGTGCCAGCAGCTTAGGACAGATCCAAGAGACCCAGTACTTC. It specifies CASSLGQIQETQYF.

Worth noting for this clone: This sample also contains other DNA sequences that code for the same CDR3. The CDR3 bases are TGTGCCAGCAGCTTCAGGGGATACGAGCAGTACTTC. It translates to CASSFRGYEQYF. This chain uses TRBV11-2 with TRBJ2-7; tentatively, D is TRBD1 (6 bases). Germline V gene sequence: CDR1 SGHAT, CDR2 FQNNGV. CDR3 length: 12 amino acids. Trimming left V 3 bases short and J 4 bases short, with 7 bases between.

This sequence joins TRBV9 and TRBJ2-1; no firm D call. CDR3 length: 13 amino acids. Trimming cost V 2 bases and J 5 bases, with 8 bases left between them. Germline assignment: CDR1 SGDLS and CDR2 YYNGEE. The CDR3 is CASSVSVDNEQFF. The CDR3 DNA reads as TGTGCCAGCAGCGTTTCAGTCGACAATGAGCAGTTCTTC.

J is TRBJ2-3 and V is TRBV11-2; the match to TRBD2 covers 14 bases. Germline V gene data show CDR1 as SGHAT and CDR2 as FQNNGV. The CDR3 loop spans 17 amino acids. The J segment lost 5 bases and the V segment lost 5 bases, leaving 9 bases of the junction unmatched. CDR3 protein: CASSRRGLAGVEDTQYF. The CDR3 coding sequence is TGTGCCAGCAGCCGTAGGGGACTAGCGGGAGTTGAAGATACGCAGTATTTT. Based on the CDR3 plus reference TRBV11-2 and TRBJ2-3, the full variable domain is EAGVAQSPRYKIIEKRQSVAFWCNPISGHATLYWYQQILGQGPKLLIQFQNNGVVDDSQLPKDRFSAERLKGVDSTLKIQPAKLEDSAVYLCASSRRGLAGVEDTQYFGPGTRLTVL.

The chain recombines TRBV9 with TRBJ1-5, with a possible D match to TRBD1 (5 bases). The CDR3 is 17 amino acids. Germline V gene sequence: CDR1 SGDLS, CDR2 YYNGEE. V was trimmed by 4 bases and J by 1 base, leaving 18 bases between them. The CDR3 loop reads CASSSSSRGRSNQPQHF. In nucleotides, the CDR3 is TGTGCCAGCAGCTCTTCCTCTCGGGGCCGGAGCAATCAGCCCCAGCATTTT.

The CDR3 sequence: CASSQTGGKYNEQFF. Here the CDR3 DNA reads TGCGCCAGCAGCCAGACAGGGGGTAAATACAATGAGCAGTTCTTC. The chain joins TRBV4-1 to TRBJ2-1; 9 nucleotides line up with TRBD1. The CDR3 spans 15 residues. The V segment lost 3 bases and the J segment 4 bases; nucleotides outside the gene matches: 4. Germline V lookup: CDR1 MGHRA, CDR2 YSYEKL.

This chain uses TRBV11-2 with TRBJ2-3; TRBD2 matches 14 bases. Germline V lookup: CDR1 SGHAT, CDR2 FQNNGV. CDR3 size: 16 residues. Unmatched junction bases numbered 5, after V lost 6 bases and J lost 3 bases. This CDR3 reads CASRGLAGVRTDTQYF. The DNA for the CDR3 is TGTGCCAGCAGGGGACTAGCGGGGGTTAGGACAGATACGCAGTATTTT.

CDR3 sequence reads: CASSLVRGFREKLFF. CDR3 DNA: TGTGCCAGCAGCTTAGTTCGGGGATTTCGCGAAAAACTGTTTTTT. The V call is TRBV7-2, the J call TRBJ1-4; D is unresolved. The CDR3 is 15 residues long. V lost 1 base and J 8 bases, leaving 14 bases between the germline ends. Germline V gives CDR1 SGHTA, CDR2 FQGNSA.

The genes are TRBV15 and TRBJ2-7; 7 positions match TRBD1. In germline, CDR1 is LNHNV, CDR2 YYDKDF (reference sequence). Trimming removed 1 base from V and 7 bases from J; junction bases left unmatched: 16. There are 17 residues in the CDR3. CDR3 sequence: CATSRGLTGALLWEQYF. CDR3 DNA sequence: TGTGCCACCAGCAGAGGGTTAACAGGGGCCCTACTATGGGAGCAGTACTTC.

This chain connects TRBV28 to TRBJ1-2; TRBD1 might be the D (5 bases). V gave up 1 base and J gave up 4 bases, with 16 bases separating them. The CDR3 runs 16 residues. CDR1 MDHEN and CDR2 SYDVKM come from the germline V gene. CDR3 bases: TGTGCCAGCAGTTTATCGGGGCAGGGAGAGATCTATGGCTACACCTTC. As protein: CASSLSGQGEIYGYTF.

The CDR3 DNA is TGCGCCAGCAGCTTGTTGACCCACGAGACCCAGTACTTC. The encoded protein is CASSLLTHETQYF. The chain recombines TRBV5-1 with TRBJ2-5, with D uncertain. The germline CDR1 and CDR2 sequences are SGHRS and YFSETQ. This CDR3 is built from 13 residues. V lost 1 base and J 5 bases, leaving 9 bases between the germline ends.

The chain recombines TRBV18 with TRBJ2-5, with 9 positions matching TRBD1. This CDR3 spans 15 amino acids. Per germline, CDR1 KGHSH and CDR2 LQKENI. V trimming: 3 bases; J trimming: 2 bases; junction bases outside the gene matches: 4. The CDR3 sequence: CASSPQQGAQETQYF. The CDR3 region has the DNA TGTGCCAGCTCACCCCAACAGGGGGCTCAAGAGACCCAGTACTTC. Full variable domain (missing parts from reference TRBV18 and TRBJ2-5): NAGVMQNPRHLVRRRGQEARLRCSPMKGHSHVYWYRQLPEEGLKFMVYLQKENIIDESGMPKERFSAEFPKEGPSILRIQQVVRGDSAAYFCASSPQQGAQETQYFGPGTRLLVL.